The present entry profiles one T cell receptor beta chain with its context. These data originate in a study of identical twins. The ends were cut back, 3 bases at V and 7 bases at J, with 13 bases in the middle. This CDR3 is 13 amino acids long. TCRdb fed the 5' RACE reads into MiXCR, producing one record per CDR3 protein. In the table there are around 1.7 million distinct CDR3 sequences, under 35% of which are singletons. Sequencing was done on a sample of cord blood. V usage is TRBV12-3 or TRBV12-4 and J usage is TRBJ2-7; TRBD1 is a possible D gene (5 bases). The sequence was collected from a newborn girl in good health. CDR3 coding DNA: TGTGCCAGCAGTTTTATAGGGGTGGGGGAGCAGTACTTC. Its protein is CASSFIGVGEQYF.